This T cell receptor (beta chain) was recorded in a study of spatial heterogeneity in lung cancer. The time point denotes: sample taken at primary tumor resection. Tumor, nontumor lung or frozen PBMC supplied whole RNA that was sequenced unsorted. In TCRdb, the 5' RACE reads were re-called with MiXCR into one record per CDR3 protein. Of more than 75,000 distinct CDR3 sequences in the sample, over 10% are singletons; the top ten hold around 4.3%. The CDR3 consists of 14 residues. The germline CDR1 and CDR2 sequences are SGHRS and YFSETQ. V was trimmed by 4 bases and J by 1 base, leaving 9 bases between them.

The sample was PBMCs, taken at surgery. The chain couples TRBV5-1 to TRBJ2-1, with D perhaps TRBD2 (6 bases). This receptor was obtained from a male donor with early-stage non-small cell lung cancer. In nucleotides, the CDR3 is TGCGCCAGCAGCGACGGGACTTCCTACAATGAGCAGTTCTTC. Translated: CASSDGTSYNEQFF.